These T cell receptor beta chains were read from a single sample in a study of blood T cell repertoires in COVID-19. Libraries were prepared by immunoSEQ multiplex PCR; TCRdb keeps only in-frame clonotypes and omits some of them. The sample carries over 85,000 clones, 88% recorded once. The sample taken for sequencing was peripheral blood. The receptors come from a woman aged 45 to 65 with acute or convalescent COVID-19. Both conserved end residues are part of each CDR3. The D gene is left open where the match is weak. Not every row has a clone size; where given, it reads once, few, many or a size class.

clone size: -
J gene: TRBJ2-1
V gene: TRBV7-2
D gene: TRBD2
CDR3 DNA: TGTGCCAGCAGCCCCCATGGCCGCGGGAGTAATGAGCAGTTCTTC
CDR3 protein: CASSPHGRGSNEQFF

clone size: -
J gene: TRBJ2-5
V gene: TRBV10-2
D gene: -
CDR3 DNA: TGCGCCAGCAGTGAGCGAGAGACCCAGTACTTC
CDR3 protein: CASSERETQYF

clone size: -
J gene: TRBJ1-6
V gene: TRBV5-8
D gene: -
CDR3 DNA: TGTGCCAGCAGCCCGCGGGGCCTCGGAGTTTCACCCCTCCACTTT
CDR3 protein: CASSPRGLGVSPLHF

clone size: -
J gene: TRBJ1-5
V gene: TRBV29-1
D gene: TRBD1
CDR3 DNA: TGCAGCGTCGGAGGGACAGGGGGTCAGCCCCAGCATTTT
CDR3 protein: CSVGGTGGQPQHF

clone size: once
J gene: TRBJ1-1
V gene: TRBV7-8
D gene: -
CDR3 DNA: TGTGCCAGCAGCTTAGAGTGGGGCAGTACTGAAGCTTTCTTT
CDR3 protein: CASSLEWGSTEAFF

clone size: -
J gene: TRBJ1-4
V gene: TRBV4-2
D gene: -
CDR3 DNA: TGTGCCAGCAGCCAAGAAAGAGGCGGGGAGGTTGGGGAAAAACTGTTTTTT
CDR3 protein: CASSQERGGEVGEKLFF

clone size: -
J gene: TRBJ2-2
V gene: TRBV11-2
D gene: -
CDR3 DNA: TGTGCCAGCAGCCACCTGGGAGCTGCCGGGGAGCTGTTTTTT
CDR3 protein: CASSHLGAAGELFF

clone size: -
J gene: TRBJ2-7
V gene: TRBV20-1
D gene: -
CDR3 DNA: TGCAGTGCTACAATAGCCTACGAGCAGTACTTC
CDR3 protein: CSATIAYEQYF

clone size: -
J gene: TRBJ2-7
V gene: TRBV5-1
D gene: -
CDR3 DNA: TGCGCCAGCAGTGGCCCCAACGAGCAGTACTTC
CDR3 protein: CASSGPNEQYF

clone size: -
J gene: TRBJ2-3
V gene: TRBV3-1/TRBV3-2
D gene: -
CDR3 DNA: TGTGCCAGCAGCCAAGATAGCAGGGTCACAGATACGCAGTATTTT
CDR3 protein: CASSQDSRVTDTQYF

clone size: -
J gene: TRBJ2-2
V gene: TRBV24-1
D gene: -
CDR3 DNA: TGTGCCACGCGAACGGACACCGGGGAGCTGTTTTTT
CDR3 protein: CATRTDTGELFF

clone size: -
J gene: TRBJ1-5
V gene: TRBV7-9
D gene: TRBD1
CDR3 DNA: TGTGCCAGCAGTTCTACAGGGGGCAGCTTGCCCCAGCATTTT
CDR3 protein: CASSSTGGSLPQHF

clone size: -
J gene: TRBJ1-6
V gene: TRBV25-1
D gene: -
CDR3 DNA: TGTGCCAGCAGGCCTTCAGGAGGAAATTCACCCCTCCACTTT
CDR3 protein: CASRPSGGNSPLHF

clone size: -
J gene: TRBJ2-5
V gene: TRBV24-1
D gene: TRBD1
CDR3 DNA: TGTGCCACCAGTGATACAGGGGTGGAGACCCAGTACTTC
CDR3 protein: CATSDTGVETQYF

clone size: -
J gene: TRBJ1-2
V gene: TRBV3-1/TRBV3-2
D gene: TRBD1
CDR3 DNA: TGTGCCAGCAGCCCCAGTGGACAGGCGCTAGGCTATGGCTACACCTTC
CDR3 protein: CASSPSGQALGYGYTF

clone size: -
J gene: TRBJ1-5
V gene: TRBV5-1
D gene: -
CDR3 DNA: TGCGCCAGCAGTTCGGGGGGGTACAATCAGCCCCAGCATTTT
CDR3 protein: CASSSGGYNQPQHF

clone size: -
J gene: TRBJ1-2
V gene: TRBV5-6
D gene: -
CDR3 DNA: TGTGCCAGCAGCCTCATATCTTTCCAGGCTAACTATGGCTACACCTTC
CDR3 protein: CASSLISFQANYGYTF

clone size: -
J gene: TRBJ2-7
V gene: TRBV28
D gene: -
CDR3 DNA: TGTGCCATCGACAGGCGTCAGGGCGAGCAGTACTTC
CDR3 protein: CAIDRRQGEQYF

clone size: -
J gene: TRBJ2-3
V gene: TRBV5-1
D gene: -
CDR3 DNA: TGCGCCAGCAGCTATTTGGCACCGACTCGAGGAGATACGCAGTATTTT
CDR3 protein: CASSYLAPTRGDTQYF